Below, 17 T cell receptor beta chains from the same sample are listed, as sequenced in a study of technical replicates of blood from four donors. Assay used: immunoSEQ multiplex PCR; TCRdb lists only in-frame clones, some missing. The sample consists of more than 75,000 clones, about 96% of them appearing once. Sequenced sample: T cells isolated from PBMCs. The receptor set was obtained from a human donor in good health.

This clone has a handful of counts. Here the CDR3 reads CSVEGGLPWEAFF. Here the CDR3 DNA reads TGCAGCGTTGAAGGTGGACTCCCATGGGAGGCTTTCTTT. This chain joins TRBV29-1 and TRBJ1-1, with D unresolved. Trimming took 1 base from V and 11 from J, leaving 17 bases between them. The CDR3 extends over 13 amino acids. The germline V gene has CDR1 SQVTM and CDR2 ANQGSEA.

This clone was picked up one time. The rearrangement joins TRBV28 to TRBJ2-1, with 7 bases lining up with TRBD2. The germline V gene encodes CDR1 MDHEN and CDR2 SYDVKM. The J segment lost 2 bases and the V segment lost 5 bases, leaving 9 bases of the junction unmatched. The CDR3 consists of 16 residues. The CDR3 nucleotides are TGTGCCAGCAGTCCAACCATAGCGGGCCCCTACAATGAGCAGTTCTTC. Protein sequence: CASSPTIAGPYNEQFF.

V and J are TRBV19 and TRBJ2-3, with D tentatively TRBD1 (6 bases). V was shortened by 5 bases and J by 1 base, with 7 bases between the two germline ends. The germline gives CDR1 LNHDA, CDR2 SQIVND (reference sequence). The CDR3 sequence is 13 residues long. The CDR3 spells CASSRQGTDTQYF. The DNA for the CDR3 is TGTGCCAGTAGTCGACAGGGCACAGATACGCAGTATTTT.

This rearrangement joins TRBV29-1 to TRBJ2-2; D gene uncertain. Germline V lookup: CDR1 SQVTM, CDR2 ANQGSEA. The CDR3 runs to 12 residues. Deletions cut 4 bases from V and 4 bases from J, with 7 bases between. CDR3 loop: CSVGPATGELFF. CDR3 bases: TGCAGCGTTGGGCCTGCCACCGGGGAGCTGTTTTTT.

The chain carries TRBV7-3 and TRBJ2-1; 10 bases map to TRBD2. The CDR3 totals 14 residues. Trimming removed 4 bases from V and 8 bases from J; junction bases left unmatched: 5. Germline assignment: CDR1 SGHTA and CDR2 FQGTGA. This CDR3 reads CASSWSGRDDEQFF. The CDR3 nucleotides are TGTGCCAGCAGCTGGAGCGGGAGGGACGATGAGCAGTTCTTC.

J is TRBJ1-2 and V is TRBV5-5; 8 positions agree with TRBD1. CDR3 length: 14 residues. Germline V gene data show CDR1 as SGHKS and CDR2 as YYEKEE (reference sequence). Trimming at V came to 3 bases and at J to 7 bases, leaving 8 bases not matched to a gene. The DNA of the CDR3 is TGTGCCAGCAGCTCAGGACAGGGAGGTGGTGGCTACACCTTC. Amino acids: CASSSGQGGGGYTF.

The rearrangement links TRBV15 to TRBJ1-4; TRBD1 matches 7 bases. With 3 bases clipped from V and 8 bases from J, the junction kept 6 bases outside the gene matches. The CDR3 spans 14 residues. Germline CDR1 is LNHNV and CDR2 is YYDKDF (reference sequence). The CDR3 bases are TGTGCCACCAGCAGCAGGGGGTTAGGAGAAAAACTGTTTTTT. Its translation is CATSSRGLGEKLFF.

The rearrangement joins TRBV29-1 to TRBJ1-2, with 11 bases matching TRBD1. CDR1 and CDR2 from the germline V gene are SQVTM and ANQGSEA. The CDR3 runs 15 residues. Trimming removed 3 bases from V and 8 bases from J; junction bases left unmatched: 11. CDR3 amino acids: CSVDLLDRGHIGYTF. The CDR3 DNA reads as TGCAGCGTTGATCTCCTGGACAGGGGGCATATCGGCTACACCTTC.

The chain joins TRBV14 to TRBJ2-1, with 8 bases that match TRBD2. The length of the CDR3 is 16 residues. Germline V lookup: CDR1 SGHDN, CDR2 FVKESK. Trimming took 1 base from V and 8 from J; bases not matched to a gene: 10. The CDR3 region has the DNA TGTGCCAGCAGCCAAGTACGGGAGGGCCCTTGGTATGAGCAGTTCTTC. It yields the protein CASSQVREGPWYEQFF.

The CDR3 loop reads CASSLVREGHNEQFF. The CDR3 DNA is TGCGCCAGCAGCTTGGTACGGGAGGGCCACAATGAGCAGTTCTTC. This chain connects TRBV5-1 to TRBJ2-1, with 8 bases lining up with TRBD2. The V gene's germline CDR1 is SGHRS and CDR2 YFSETQ. J lost 5 bases, V lost 0 bases, and 4 bases had no gene match. The CDR3 has 15 residues.

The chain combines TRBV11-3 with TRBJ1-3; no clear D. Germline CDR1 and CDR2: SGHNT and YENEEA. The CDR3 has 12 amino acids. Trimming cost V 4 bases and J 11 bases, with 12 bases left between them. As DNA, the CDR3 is TGTGCCAGCAGCTGGGAGGGCTCCGCCATATATTTT. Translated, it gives CASSWEGSAIYF. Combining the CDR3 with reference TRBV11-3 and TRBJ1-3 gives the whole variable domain EAGVVQSPRYKIIEKKQPVAFWCNPISGHNTLYWYLQNLGQGPELLIRYENEEAVDDSQLPKDRFSAERLKGVDSTLKIQPAELGDSAVYLCASSWEGSAIYFGEGSWLTVV.

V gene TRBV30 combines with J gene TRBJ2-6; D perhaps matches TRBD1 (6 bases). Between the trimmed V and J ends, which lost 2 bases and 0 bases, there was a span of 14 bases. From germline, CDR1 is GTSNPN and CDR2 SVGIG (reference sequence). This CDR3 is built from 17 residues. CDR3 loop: CAWSQDSGPSGANVLTF. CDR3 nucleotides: TGTGCCTGGAGTCAGGACAGTGGCCCCTCTGGGGCCAACGTCCTGACTTTC.

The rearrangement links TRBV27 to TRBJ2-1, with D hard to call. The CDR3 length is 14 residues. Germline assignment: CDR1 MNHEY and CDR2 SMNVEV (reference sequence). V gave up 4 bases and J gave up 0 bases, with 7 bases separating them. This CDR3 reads CASSYASSYNEQFF. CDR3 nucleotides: TGTGCCAGCAGTTATGCTAGCTCCTACAATGAGCAGTTCTTC.

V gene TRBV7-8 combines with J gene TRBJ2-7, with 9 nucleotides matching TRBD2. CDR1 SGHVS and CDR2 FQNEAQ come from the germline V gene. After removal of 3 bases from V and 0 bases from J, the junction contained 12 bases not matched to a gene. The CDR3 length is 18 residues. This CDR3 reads CASSFGVVLAGSSYEQYF. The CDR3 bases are TGTGCCAGCAGCTTTGGGGTGGTACTAGCGGGTAGCTCCTACGAGCAGTACTTC.

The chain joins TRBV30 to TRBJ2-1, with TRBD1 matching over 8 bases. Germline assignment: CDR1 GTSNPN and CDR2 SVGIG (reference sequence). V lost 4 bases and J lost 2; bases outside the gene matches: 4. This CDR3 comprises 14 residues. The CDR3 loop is CAWTRQGPYNEQFF. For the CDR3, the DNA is TGTGCCTGGACTCGACAGGGGCCCTACAATGAGCAGTTCTTC.

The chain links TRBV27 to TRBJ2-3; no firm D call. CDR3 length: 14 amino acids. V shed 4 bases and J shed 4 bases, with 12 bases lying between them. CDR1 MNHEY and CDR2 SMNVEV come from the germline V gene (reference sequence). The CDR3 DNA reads TGTGCCAGCAGTTCCACTGGTCGTCCAGATACGCAGTATTTT. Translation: CASSSTGRPDTQYF.

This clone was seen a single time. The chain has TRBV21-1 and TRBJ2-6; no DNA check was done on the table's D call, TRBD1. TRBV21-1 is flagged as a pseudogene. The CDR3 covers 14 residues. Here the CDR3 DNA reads TGTGCCACTGACAGGAACTCTGGGGCCAACGTCCTGACTTTC. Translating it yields CATDRNSGANVLTF.